These 13 T cell receptor beta chains were all obtained from the same sample, sequenced in a study of CD8+ T cells in alopecia areata. Treatment noted: oral pan-JAK inhibitor, 5-10 mg twice daily. Following RNA extraction, reverse transcription yielded cDNA that acted as the sequencing template. This table comes from immunoSEQ multiplex PCR, and its TCRdb copy is limited to in-frame clones, with some not included. There are 150,000 to 200,000 clones in the sample; approximately 57% occur only once, and approximately 0.97% lies in the top ten. The sequences come from CD4+ T cells sorted from blood, collected at week 24, from a patient treated with tofacitinib. All receptors derive from a human donor with alopecia areata.

This clone has just a few counts. The chain uses TRBV29-1 and TRBJ1-6; D call uncertain. CDR3 size: 16 residues. Looked up from germline, CDR1 is SQVTM and CDR2 is ANQGSEA. The germline V and J ends were trimmed by 7 bases and 10 bases, with 26 bases remaining between them. The CDR3 is CSAEHPREGSGSPLHF. DNA of the CDR3: TGCAGCGCCGAACACCCGCGGGAGGGCTCGGGCTCACCCCTCCACTTT.

The chain is built from TRBV13 and TRBJ2-5; TRBD1 matches 9 bases. Trimming took 5 bases from V and 4 from J; bases not matched to a gene: 5. This CDR3 has 14 residues. Per the germline V gene, CDR1 is PRHDT and CDR2 is FYEKMQ (reference sequence). CDR3 in amino acids: CASSNNRGRETQYF. Here the CDR3 DNA reads TGTGCCAGCAGCAACAACAGGGGGCGAGAGACCCAGTACTTC.

The J gene is TRBJ1-5, the V gene TRBV19; D gene ambiguous. CDR3 size: 14 residues. The germline CDR1 and CDR2 sequences are LNHDA and SQIVND (reference sequence). V lost 5 bases to trimming and J lost 7 bases, with 15 bases between them. CDR3 loop: CASSLSGLGQPQHF. The CDR3 DNA is TGTGCCAGTAGTCTTTCTGGGCTGGGGCAGCCCCAGCATTTT.

This clone was found once. CDR3 amino acids: CAWKRPGYGLDRNYGYTF. The CDR3 DNA reads as TGTGCCTGGAAAAGGCCAGGGTACGGACTAGATCGCAACTATGGCTACACCTTC. The V call is TRBV30, the J call TRBJ1-2, with a possible D match to TRBD1 (5 bases). Between the trimmed V and J ends, which lost 4 bases and 2 bases, there was a span of 26 bases. In germline, CDR1 is GTSNPN, CDR2 SVGIG (reference sequence). The CDR3 covers 18 residues.

This clone was counted a few times. The rearrangement links TRBV4-3 to TRBJ2-3; D is unresolved. V lost 1 base to trimming and J lost 3 bases, with 5 bases between them. The CDR3 is made up of 13 amino acids. Germline loops: CDR1 LGHNA, CDR2 YSLEER. CDR3 coding DNA: TGCGCCAGCAGCCAAGGCCTTACAGATACGCAGTATTTT. Translating gives CASSQGLTDTQYF.

This clone was recorded a few times. This sample also contains other DNA sequences that code for the same CDR3. V usage is TRBV29-1 and J usage is TRBJ1-1; tentative D call: TRBD1 (5 bases). The CDR3 runs to 12 residues. The V end lost 6 bases, the J end lost 1 base, and 9 bases lay between the germline ends. Germline CDR1 and CDR2: SQVTM and ANQGSEA. In DNA form, the CDR3 reads TGCAGCGTGTCAACAGGGAACACTGAAGCTTTCTTT. This codes for CSVSTGNTEAFF.

The rearrangement links TRBV5-1 to TRBJ2-3; D not certain. V lost 4 bases and J 0 bases, leaving 15 bases between the germline ends. The CDR3 loop spans 16 amino acids. Looked up from germline, CDR1 is SGHRS and CDR2 is YFSETQ. CDR3 nucleotide sequence: TGCGCCAGCAGCACCGGCCCTCAGTCCAGCACAGATACGCAGTATTTT. Translation gives CASSTGPQSSTDTQYF. The variable domain in full, completed from reference TRBV5-1 and TRBJ2-3, reads KAGVTQTPRYLIKTRGQQVTLSCSPISGHRSVSWYQQTPGQGLQFLFEYFSETQRNKGNFPGRFSGRQFSNSRSEMNVSTLELGDSALYLCASSTGPQSSTDTQYFGPGTRLTVL.

This chain joins TRBV7-2 and TRBJ2-5; 11 bases match TRBD1. CDR3 length equals 14 residues. CDR1 and CDR2 from the germline V gene are SGHTA and FQGNSA. With V trimmed by 4 bases and J by 3 bases, 1 base remained unmatched. The CDR3 sequence: CASSWTGGEETQYF. The DNA of the CDR3 is TGTGCCAGCAGCTGGACAGGGGGCGAAGAGACCCAGTACTTC.

The chain combines TRBV5-4 with TRBJ2-7; possibly TRBD1 for D (5 bases). The CDR3 spans 15 residues. Germline V CDR1 and CDR2: SGHNT, YYREEE (reference sequence). V was trimmed by 4 bases and J by 0 bases, leaving 14 bases between them. CDR3 bases: TGTGCCAGCAGCCCAGGACAAGCAAACTCCTACGAGCAGTACTTC. Translation gives CASSPGQANSYEQYF.

Note on this clone: The same CDR3 also results from other DNA sequences found in this sample. J is TRBJ1-1 and V is TRBV29-1, with D unresolved. Trimming stripped 4 bases from V and 4 bases from J, with 7 bases between. CDR1 and CDR2 (germline): SQVTM, ANQGSEA. The CDR3 spans 11 residues. CDR3 bases: TGCAGCGTTGGGGGAAGCACTGAAGCTTTCTTT. The encoded protein is CSVGGSTEAFF.

This sequence joins TRBV2 and TRBJ2-1, with 8 bases identical to TRBD1. The CDR3 runs 14 residues. Germline V gives CDR1 SNHLY, CDR2 FYNNEI. The V segment lost 2 bases and the J segment 7 bases; nucleotides outside the gene matches: 4. The CDR3 DNA is TGTGCCAGCAGTGAAACGCAGGGGGCAAATGAGCAGTTCTTC. This sequence encodes CASSETQGANEQFF.

The chain has TRBV19 and TRBJ1-2; no definite D call. The CDR3 is 12 residues long. V lost 4 bases and J lost 4, with 7 bases in between. The germline V gene has CDR1 LNHDA and CDR2 SQIVND (reference sequence). The DNA for the CDR3 is TGTGCCAGTAGTAAGGGTGCCTATGGCTACACCTTC. It yields the protein CASSKGAYGYTF.

In its sample, this clone was seen a few times. The genes are TRBV29-1 and TRBJ2-3; 12 bases agree with TRBD2. The CDR3 extends over 15 amino acids. The germline gives CDR1 SQVTM, CDR2 ANQGSEA. V gave up 5 bases and J gave up 2 bases; unmatched junction bases: 5. In nucleotides, the CDR3 is TGCAGCGTTCGATCTAGCGGGGGGGCCACAGATACGCAGTATTTT. It codes for CSVRSSGGATDTQYF.